The clone carrying this T cell receptor beta chain appeared a few times. It was cDNA, reverse transcribed from extracted RNA, that served as the sequencing template. Sequencing was performed with immunoSEQ multiplex PCR; in TCRdb, only in-frame clones are kept and a portion is missing. In the table there are some 190,000 clones, under 80% of which are singletons. The record originates from a study of CD8+ T cells in alopecia areata. Treatment here: oral pan-JAK inhibitor, 5-10 mg twice daily. Cell sorting was applied to PBMCs, and CD4+ and CD8+ T cells were collected. The sample was CD4+ T cells sorted from blood, taken at approximately week 50, from a patient treated with tofacitinib. The sequence was obtained from a human donor with alopecia areata.

CDR3 region: CASSQGTDTEAFF. CDR3 in DNA: TGTGCCAGCAGCCAAGGAACGGACACTGAAGCTTTCTTT. The chain carries TRBV14 and TRBJ1-1; D is unresolved. There are 13 residues in the CDR3. Germline CDR1 SGHDN, CDR2 FVKESK. V shed 1 base and J shed 3 bases, with 6 bases lying between them.